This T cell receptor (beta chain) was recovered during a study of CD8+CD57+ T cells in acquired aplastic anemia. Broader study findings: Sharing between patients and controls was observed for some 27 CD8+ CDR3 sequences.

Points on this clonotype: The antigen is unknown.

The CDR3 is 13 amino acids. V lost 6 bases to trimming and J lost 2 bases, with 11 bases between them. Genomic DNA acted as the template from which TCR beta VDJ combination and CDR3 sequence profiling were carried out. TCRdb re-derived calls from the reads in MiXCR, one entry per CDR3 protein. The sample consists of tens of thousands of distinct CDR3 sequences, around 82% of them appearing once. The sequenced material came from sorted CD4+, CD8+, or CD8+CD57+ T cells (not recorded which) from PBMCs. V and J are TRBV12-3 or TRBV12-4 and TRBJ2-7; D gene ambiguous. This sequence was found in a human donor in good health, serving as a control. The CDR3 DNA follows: TGTGCCAGCAGCGTCGCCAGTACCTACGAGCAGTACTTC. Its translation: CASSVASTYEQYF.